The next 17 T cell receptor beta chains were all read from a single sample in a study of CD8 T cells in ankylosing spondylitis. One entry per CDR3 protein results from TCRdb running MiXCR on the 5' RACE reads. The repertoire holds 250,000 to 350,000 distinct CDR3 sequences, with 20% to 25% as singletons. The specimen sequenced was blood, either unsorted or a sorted T cell fraction (not recorded which). Receptor source: a female donor with ankylosing spondylitis or in good health (not recorded which).

This clonotype was seen at least ten times. This chain joins TRBV20-1 and TRBJ1-6; D gene uncertain. The CDR3 contains 14 residues. Germline V gives CDR1 DFQATT, CDR2 SNEGSKA (reference sequence). V was trimmed by 6 bases and J by 8 bases, leaving 17 bases between them. CDR3 protein: CSANQDGRYSPLHF. CDR3 DNA sequence: TGCAGTGCGAACCAGGACGGACGATATTCACCCCTCCACTTT.

V is TRBV6-5 and J is TRBJ2-7; D could derive from TRBD1 or TRBD2 (6 bases each). V gave up 4 bases and J gave up 0 bases, with 25 bases separating them. The CDR3 loop spans 19 amino acids. The germline V gene encodes CDR1 MNHEY and CDR2 SVGAGI. This chain's CDR3 is CASSWGVALGGPSSYEQYF. CDR3 sequence (DNA): TGTGCCAGCAGTTGGGGTGTCGCTCTGGGGGGCCCAAGCTCCTACGAGCAGTACTTC.

The chain is built from TRBV9 and TRBJ2-2, with D possibly TRBD2 on 5 matching bases. Trimming stripped 0 bases from V and 4 bases from J, with 10 bases between. Per the germline V gene, CDR1 is SGDLS and CDR2 is YYNGEE. The CDR3 sequence is 15 residues long. The CDR3 loop reads CASSVGGFGTGELFF. For the CDR3, the DNA is TGTGCCAGCAGCGTAGGAGGGTTCGGCACCGGGGAGCTGTTTTTT.

This clonotype was detected only a few times. This chain joins TRBV20-1 and TRBJ2-2; possible D gene TRBD2, 5 bases. The V gene lost 1 base and the J gene lost 6 bases, with 15 bases spanning the gap. In germline, CDR1 is DFQATT, CDR2 SNEGSKA (reference sequence). The CDR3 totals 15 residues. CDR3 protein: CSARGWPGSAGELFF. As DNA, the CDR3 is TGCAGTGCTAGAGGCTGGCCGGGGAGTGCCGGGGAGCTGTTTTTT.

This clonotype came up many times. CDR3 sequence (DNA): TGTGCCAGCAGCTTACGGGCGGGAACCTACAATGAGCAGTTCTTC. This codes for CASSLRAGTYNEQFF. The V call is TRBV7-9, the J call TRBJ2-1; the D gene is possibly TRBD2 (6 bases). This CDR3 region has 15 residues. Germline V lookup: CDR1 SEHNR, CDR2 FQNEAQ (reference sequence). V shed 2 bases and J shed 2 bases, with 10 bases lying between them.

The J gene is TRBJ2-1, the V gene TRBV20-1; D ambiguous. The CDR3 spans 15 residues. Trimming removed 0 bases from V and 10 bases from J, with 19 bases in between. Germline V lookup: CDR1 DFQATT, CDR2 SNEGSKA (reference sequence). The CDR3 loop reads CSARDTRFYNEEQFF. The CDR3, as DNA: TGCAGTGCTAGAGATACCAGATTTTACAATGAAGAGCAGTTCTTC.

Only a few counts were recorded for this clonotype. The chain carries TRBV9 and TRBJ2-7, with D possibly matching TRBD2 (5 bases). V lost 0 bases and J lost 0, with 10 bases in between. Germline V gives CDR1 SGDLS, CDR2 YYNGEE. The CDR3 extends over 15 amino acids. In DNA form, the CDR3 reads TGTGCCAGCAGCGTAGATAGCGTGAGCTCCTACGAGCAGTACTTC. Translating gives CASSVDSVSSYEQYF.

This clonotype came up a few times. The chain employs TRBV12-3 or TRBV12-4 and TRBJ1-4, with no clear D. CDR3 size: 13 residues. V was shortened by 5 bases and J by 8 bases, with 12 bases between the two germline ends. CDR3: CASSPRLGEKLFF. The CDR3 region has the DNA TGTGCCAGCAGTCCCCGTTTAGGGGAAAAACTGTTTTTT.

Only a few counts were recorded for this clonotype. V and J are TRBV6-4 and TRBJ1-4; D is perhaps TRBD1 (5 bases). Per the germline V gene, CDR1 is MRHNA and CDR2 is SNTAGT. V lost 5 bases and J 8 bases, leaving 15 bases between the germline ends. The CDR3 is 14 amino acids. CDR3 DNA: TGTGCCAGCAGTAGGGACCAGAGAGGGGAAAAACTGTTTTTT. The encoded protein is CASSRDQRGEKLFF.

The rearrangement links TRBV6-2 or TRBV6-3 to TRBJ2-4; D might be TRBD1 (5 bases). Trimming stripped 2 bases from V and 0 bases from J, with 8 bases between. CDR1 and CDR2 (germline): MNHEY, SVGEGT. This CDR3 is 15 amino acids long. The CDR3 loop is CASSYDRSAKNIQYF. DNA for the CDR3: TGTGCCAGCAGTTACGACAGATCAGCCAAAAACATTCAGTACTTC.

This clonotype appeared a few times. The genes are TRBV6-1 and TRBJ1-6, with TRBD1 as a possible D gene (6 bases). Trimming left V 8 bases short and J 0 bases short, with 8 bases between. CDR1 is MNHNS and CDR2 is SASEGT in the germline V gene. The CDR3 is 14 amino acids. The CDR3 coding sequence is TGTGCCAGCGGACAGAGCTCCTATAATTCACCCCTCCACTTT. Its translation: CASGQSSYNSPLHF.

As concerns this clonotype: Since the CDR3 does not end with the conserved phenylalanine or tryptophan, this likely comes from a read error. This rearrangement joins TRBV7-3 to TRBJ2-5; D gene unclear. The CDR3 length is 11 residues. CDR1 is SGHTA, CDR2 FQGTGA, per germline. DNA of the CDR3: TGTGCTTGGACGAACCAAGAGACCCAGTACTGC. Protein product: CAWTNQETQYC.

As for this clonotype: One junction end does not reproduce the germline sequence, and a read error may be involved. The chain joins TRBV18 to TRBJ1-1; D unclear. The CDR3 is made up of 13 amino acids. Per the germline V gene, CDR1 is KGHSH and CDR2 is LQKENI. CDR3 sequence (DNA): TGCGCCAGCTCACCCAAATCGAACACTGAAGCTTTCTTT. As protein: CASSPKSNTEAFF.

This clonotype was found a few times. This rearrangement joins TRBV29-1 to TRBJ2-1, with 14 nucleotides matching TRBD2. The ends lost 4 bases at V and 8 bases at J; junction bases unmatched: 13. Per the germline V gene, CDR1 is SQVTM and CDR2 is ANQGSEA. The CDR3 is 17 amino acids. In DNA, the CDR3 is TGCAGCGTTGCTCCCATTTCGACTAGCGGGAGGGGCGATGAGCAGTTCTTC. It translates to CSVAPISTSGRGDEQFF.

This clonotype was found a few times. The V and J genes are TRBV12-3 or TRBV12-4 and TRBJ2-1, with TRBD2 matching over 9 bases. V lost 5 bases, J lost 6 bases, and 5 bases stayed unmatched. The CDR3 loop spans 14 amino acids. CDR3 sequence: CASSPFSGGNEQFF. The CDR3, as DNA: TGTGCCAGCAGTCCGTTTAGCGGGGGCAATGAGCAGTTCTTC.

This clonotype appeared many times. V is TRBV4-3 and J is TRBJ2-3, with D unresolved. The CDR3 runs to 16 residues. V was clipped by 1 base and J by 0 bases, with 11 bases between them. Germline V lookup: CDR1 LGHNA, CDR2 YSLEER. CDR3 protein: CASSQVGLYSTDTQYF. Written as DNA, the CDR3 is TGCGCCAGCAGCCAAGTTGGCCTGTACAGCACAGATACGCAGTATTTT.

This chain uses TRBV18 with TRBJ2-3; 7 bases match TRBD1. Trimming removed 8 bases from V and 14 bases from J; junction bases left unmatched: 16. Germline V gene data show CDR1 as KGHSH and CDR2 as LQKENI. The CDR3 contains 13 residues. The CDR3 loop is CASKRQGADPWYF. CDR3 nucleotides: TGTGCCAGCAAAAGACAGGGTGCAGACCCCTGGTATTTT.